These 23 T cell receptor beta chains came from one sample sequenced in a study of blood T cells in healthy people across ages. Using a J-beta primer mix together with a sample-barcoded 5' primer, a second PCR was run for about 6 to 11 cycles. TCRdb fed the 5' RACE reads into MiXCR, producing one record per CDR3 protein. This table holds around 670,000 distinct CDR3 sequences, about 30% found once. The sequenced material came from blood. These receptors all come from a woman of 80 years or more in good health.

The V and J genes are TRBV5-1 and TRBJ2-2, with D tentatively TRBD1 (5 bases). The germline V gene encodes CDR1 SGHRS and CDR2 YFSETQ. The CDR3 spans 15 residues. V was shortened by 4 bases and J by 4 bases, with 14 bases between the two germline ends. The CDR3 loop reads CASSKQAATTGELFF. The CDR3 DNA follows: TGCGCCAGCAGCAAACAGGCGGCGACCACCGGGGAGCTGTTTTTT.

The chain couples TRBV5-4 to TRBJ2-3; D remains ambiguous. Germline V lookup: CDR1 SGHNT, CDR2 YYREEE (reference sequence). Between the trimmed V and J ends, which lost 3 bases and 6 bases, there was a span of 11 bases. CDR3 length equals 13 residues. In DNA form, the CDR3 reads TGTGCCAGCAGCTCCGGTCCGAGCGATACGCAGTATTTT. Amino acids: CASSSGPSDTQYF.

The table lists this clonotype with many counts. The genes are TRBV4-1 and TRBJ1-6; weak D call: TRBD1 (6 bases). Germline V gene lookup returns CDR1 MGHRA and CDR2 YSYEKL. Trimming took 4 bases from V and 5 from J, leaving 15 bases between them. This CDR3 comprises 16 residues. CDR3 sequence reads: CASSRNTGFNNSPLHF. Here the CDR3 DNA reads TGCGCCAGCAGCCGCAATACAGGGTTCAATAATTCACCCCTCCACTTT.

This clonotype was counted at least ten times. This rearrangement joins TRBV7-3 to TRBJ2-3, with D perhaps TRBD1 or TRBD2 (5 bases each). The CDR3 length is 13 residues. V dropped 0 bases and J dropped 4 bases, with 5 bases sitting between them. The germline V gene encodes CDR1 SGHTA and CDR2 FQGTGA. As DNA, the CDR3 is TGTGCCAGCAGCTTAACGGGACCAGATACGCAGTATTTT. As protein: CASSLTGPDTQYF.

The CDR3 region is CASTILVGGISGYTF. The DNA for the CDR3 is TGTGCCAGCACCATTTTGGTGGGGGGGATTAGTGGCTACACCTTC. The chain uses TRBV5-5 and TRBJ1-2, with D tentatively TRBD1 (5 bases). V gave up 6 bases and J gave up 7 bases, with 22 bases separating them. The CDR3 has 15 amino acids. CDR1 is SGHKS and CDR2 is YYEKEE in the germline V gene (reference sequence).

The table lists this clonotype with a few counts. This sequence joins TRBV7-7 and TRBJ2-2, with D tentatively TRBD2 (6 bases). V was shortened by 6 bases and J by 6 bases, with 17 bases between the two germline ends. Per germline, CDR1 SSHAT and CDR2 FNYEAQ (reference sequence). This CDR3 has 15 amino acids. CDR3 nucleotides: TGTGCCAGCAGGGGGGTCCCAGGAGGGTCCGGGGAGCTGTTTTTT. Its protein product is CASRGVPGGSGELFF. Filled out from reference TRBV7-7 and TRBJ2-2, the complete variable domain reads GAGVSQSPRYKVTKRGQDVTLRCDPISSHATLYWYQQALGQGPEFLTYFNYEAQPDKSGLPSDRFSAERPEGSISTLTIQRTEQRDSAMYRCASRGVPGGSGELFFGEGSRLTVL.

This clonotype has at least ten counts. The chain uses TRBV12-3 or TRBV12-4 and TRBJ2-7, with D unclear. The CDR3 loop spans 14 amino acids. Between the trimmed V and J ends, which lost 7 bases and 5 bases, there was a span of 18 bases. The CDR3 DNA reads TGTGCCAGCACCAGCCCGGACCACCCCGACGAGCAGTACTTC. This codes for CASTSPDHPDEQYF.

This clonotype turned up a few times. The chain recombines TRBV5-6 with TRBJ2-1; 9 bases agree with TRBD1. The DNA matches TRBJ2-7 better at its end, which makes the J call doubtful. The V gene's germline CDR1 is SGHDT and CDR2 YYEEEE. CDR3 length equals 15 residues. CDR3 in amino acids: CASSLDRGNYNEQYF. In DNA, the CDR3 is TGTGCCAGCAGCTTAGACAGGGGGAACTACAATGAGCAGTACTTC.

This clonotype was counted a single time. This chain connects TRBV7-2 to TRBJ2-5, with 8 nucleotides matching TRBD2. The end of the DNA aligns better with TRBJ2-7, so the J call may be wrong. CDR1 and CDR2 from the germline V gene are SGHTA and FQGNSA. This CDR3 spans 17 amino acids. The CDR3 coding sequence is TGTGCCAGCAGCTTAGCATCCAGCGGGGGTCCGACAGGCGAGCAGTACTTC. This codes for CASSLASSGGPTGEQYF.

This clonotype was observed a handful of times. V is TRBV20-1 and J is TRBJ2-3; the D is unclear. V gave up 0 bases and J gave up 0 bases, with 10 bases separating them. The CDR3 runs 15 residues. Germline loops: CDR1 DFQATT, CDR2 SNEGSKA (reference sequence). Here the CDR3 reads CSARDSLESTDTQYF. In nucleotides, the CDR3 is TGCAGTGCTAGAGATTCCCTAGAGAGCACAGATACGCAGTATTTT.

The V call is TRBV7-9, the J call TRBJ2-3; 15 bases are a match to TRBD2. Germline V lookup: CDR1 SEHNR, CDR2 FQNEAQ (reference sequence). The CDR3 spans 17 residues. V trimming: 6 bases; J trimming: 8 bases; junction bases outside the gene matches: 12. CDR3 coding DNA: TGTGCCAGCAGAGGACCGCGGACTAGCGGGGGGGCGGGTACGCAGTATTTT. It encodes CASRGPRTSGGAGTQYF.

The V and J genes are TRBV12-3 or TRBV12-4 and TRBJ2-3; 8 bases line up with TRBD1. V gave up 3 bases and J gave up 13 bases; unmatched junction bases: 15. This CDR3 has 15 amino acids. CDR3 nucleotides: TGTGCCAGCAGTTTGCAGGGGGCAAGAACAGATATGGAGTATTTT. It codes for CASSLQGARTDMEYF.

On this clonotype: Just one base apart from a much larger clone, this may be a read error. V usage is TRBV5-1 and J usage is TRBJ2-5; D not resolved. The CDR3 length is 15 residues. CDR1 SGHRS and CDR2 YFSETQ come from the germline V gene. The CDR3 here is CASSFLVGPQETRYF. CDR3 sequence (DNA): TGCGCCAGCAGCTTCCTAGTAGGGCCTCAAGAGACCCGGTACTTC.

This clonotype was detected a few times. This chain links TRBV29-1 with TRBJ2-2; D may be TRBD1 (6 bases). The germline V gene encodes CDR1 SQVTM and CDR2 ANQGSEA. V dropped 4 bases and J dropped 0 bases, with 6 bases sitting between them. The CDR3 runs to 13 residues. The CDR3 region has the DNA TGCAGCGTTGGGACAGCGAACACCGGGGAGCTGTTTTTT. Amino acids: CSVGTANTGELFF.

V is TRBV13 and J is TRBJ2-5; 11 bases line up with TRBD2. The closer fit of TRBJ2-1 to the DNA end suggests the J call may be wrong. The CDR3 is 18 amino acids. CDR1 and CDR2 (germline): PRHDT, FYEKMQ (reference sequence). CDR3 DNA: TGTGCCAGCAGCTTAGGCCCACTAGCGGGGGCGTACCAAGAGACCCAGTTCTTC. This codes for CASSLGPLAGAYQETQFF.

Many counts were recorded for this clonotype. V is TRBV16 and J is TRBJ2-7, with 9 bases lining up with TRBD1. The trim removed 2 bases at V and 1 base at J, leaving 3 bases unmatched. Germline CDR1 reads KGHSY; CDR2 reads FQNENV. The CDR3 runs 15 residues. CDR3 coding DNA: TGTGCCAGCAGCCAAGGACAGGGGTTATCCTACGAGCAGTACTTC. Translation: CASSQGQGLSYEQYF.

This chain uses TRBV5-6 with TRBJ1-4, with D possibly being TRBD1 (5 bases). The germline V and J ends were trimmed by 4 bases and 5 bases, with 12 bases remaining between them. CDR3 size: 14 residues. CDR1 and CDR2 (germline): SGHDT, YYEEEE. Here the CDR3 DNA reads TGTGCCAGCAGCCCCTCGGGGCGAAATGAAAAACTGTTTTTT. Translation gives CASSPSGRNEKLFF.

This clonotype has more than one count but fewer than ten. This sequence may be a read error, since a much larger clone differs from it by one base. The V and J genes are TRBV9 and TRBJ2-1; TRBD2 aligns across 12 bases. The J call may be mistaken, given a closer DNA end match to TRBJ2-7. Looked up from germline, CDR1 is SGDLS and CDR2 is YYNGEE. The CDR3 is 20 residues long. The CDR3 coding sequence is TGTGCCAGCAGCGGCGGACTAGCGGGGACCGGGGGTACTGTGAACAATGAGCAGTACTTC. It specifies CASSGGLAGTGGTVNNEQYF.

This clonotype came up many times. V gene TRBV12-3 or TRBV12-4 combines with J gene TRBJ1-5; 9 bases agree with TRBD1. Trimming at V came to 6 bases and at J to 1 base, leaving 7 bases not matched to a gene. The CDR3 consists of 16 residues. The CDR3 DNA is TGTGCCAGCAGACCTACAGGGGGCCGGAGCAATCAGCCCCAGCATTTT. This encodes CASRPTGGRSNQPQHF.

This clonotype showed up many times. This chain links TRBV6-6 with TRBJ2-5; either TRBD1 or TRBD2 may supply D (7 bases each). V lost 2 bases to trimming and J lost 5 bases, with 18 bases between them. CDR1 and CDR2 from the germline V gene are MNHNY and SVGAGI (reference sequence). The length of the CDR3 is 16 residues. CDR3 coding DNA: TGTGCCAGCAGTTACGGCATCGACAGGGAGGGGGAGACCCAGTACTTC. Encoded protein: CASSYGIDREGETQYF.

A remark on this clonotype: This may come from a read error, since a much larger clone is one base off. The CDR3 here is CASSGRRGKEERLFF. Written as DNA, the CDR3 is TGTGCCAGCAGCGGGCGGCGGGGGAAGGAGGAAAGACTGTTTTTT. The gene calls are TRBV7-2 and TRBJ1-4; weak D call: TRBD1 (5 bases). This CDR3 spans 15 amino acids. Per germline, CDR1 SGHTA and CDR2 FQGNSA.

The sample holds many counts of this clonotype. The chain employs TRBV20-1 and TRBJ2-7; 8 bases align to TRBD2. V shed 6 bases and J 2 bases; nucleotides not matched to a gene: 12. CDR1 is DFQATT and CDR2 is SNEGSKA in the germline V gene (reference sequence). The CDR3 runs to 15 residues. The CDR3 DNA sequence: TGCAGTGCACCCCCCCGGGAGGGCTCCCCCTACGAGCAGTACTTC. It encodes CSAPPREGSPYEQYF.

As for this clonotype: A much larger clone sits a single nucleotide away, making a read error possible. V usage is TRBV7-6 and J usage is TRBJ2-7; D possibly corresponds to TRBD1 (6 bases). Germline loops: CDR1 SGHVS, CDR2 FNYEAQ. CDR3 length: 16 residues. Trimming removed 3 bases from V and 7 bases from J, with 22 bases in between. CDR3 region: CASSLRGSDPYNEQYF. CDR3 DNA: TGTGCCAGCAGCTTGAGGGGGTCCGACCCCTACAATGAGCAGTACTTC. The full variable domain, rest sourced from reference TRBV7-6 and TRBJ2-7, is GAGVSQSPRYKVTKRGQDVALRCDPISGHVSLYWYRQALGQGPEFLTYFNYEAQQDKSGLPNDRFSAERPEGSISTLTIQRTEQRDSAMYRCASSLRGSDPYNEQYFGPGTRLTVT.